This T cell receptor beta chain was found in a study of blood T cell repertoires in COVID-19. This table comes from immunoSEQ multiplex PCR, and its TCRdb copy is limited to in-frame clones, with some not included. The sample lists about half a million clones, approximately 83% seen once, with about 3.2% in the top ten. V dropped 3 bases and J dropped 0 bases, with 12 bases sitting between them. CDR3 length: 15 residues. The germline CDR1 and CDR2 sequences are LGHDT and YNNKEL (reference sequence). Material: peripheral blood. The V and J genes are TRBV3-1 (or the pseudogene TRBV3-2) and TRBJ2-7; tentatively, D is TRBD1 (6 bases). The receptor's source is a human donor in a cohort sampled during active COVID-19. The CDR3 here is CASSQYRDFSYEQYF. In nucleotides, the CDR3 is TGTGCCAGCAGCCAGTACAGGGATTTCTCCTACGAGCAGTACTTC.